This entry lists 17 T cell receptor beta chains sequenced from one sample in a study of identical twins. Using its own MiXCR run on the 5' RACE reads, TCRdb lists one record per CDR3 protein. The sample holds some 500,000 distinct CDR3 sequences, more than 9% seen once. This same sample was also part of a study on yellow fever vaccine responses in identical twins.

Sequencing was carried out using PBMCs. The receptor source for this set is a woman in her late teens or twenties in good health.

This clonotype appeared many times. The chain carries TRBV28 and TRBJ2-1; the D gene could be TRBD1 or TRBD2 (5 bases each). Germline values: CDR1 MDHEN, CDR2 SYDVKM. This CDR3 comprises 16 residues. V gave up 4 bases and J gave up 2 bases, with 15 bases separating them. CDR3 DNA sequence: TGTGCCAGCAGTTCGACCTCCGGGACCACCTACAATGAGCAGTTCTTC. This codes for CASSSTSGTTYNEQFF.

The chain joins TRBV12-3 or TRBV12-4 to TRBJ2-3; either TRBD1 or TRBD2 may supply D (5 bases each). The length of the CDR3 is 14 residues. Trimming removed 7 bases at V and 5 bases at J, with 16 bases between. The DNA of the CDR3 is TGTGCCAGCACTCCGGGACCCCTACGAGATACGCAGTATTTT. It encodes CASTPGPLRDTQYF.

The chain joins TRBV15 to TRBJ2-7; D is ambiguous. V dropped 6 bases and J dropped 6 bases, with 15 bases sitting between them. Germline lookup yields CDR1 LNHNV and CDR2 YYDKDF (reference sequence). The CDR3 contains 13 residues. The CDR3 DNA reads TGTGCCACCAGGGCCAGCCCCAAGGGCGAGCAGTACTTC. This encodes CATRASPKGEQYF.

The chain links TRBV11-2 to TRBJ2-1; D may be TRBD1 or TRBD2 (5 bases each). The V gene's germline CDR1 is SGHAT and CDR2 FQNNGV. V lost 4 bases, J lost 4 bases, and 17 bases lay in between. The CDR3 sequence is 16 residues long. CDR3 sequence: CASSSRDPSPYNEQFF. In DNA form, the CDR3 reads TGTGCCAGCAGCTCCCGGGACCCAAGTCCGTACAATGAGCAGTTCTTC.

The chain carries TRBV29-1 and TRBJ2-6, with TRBD1 matching 12 bases. This CDR3 contains 15 residues. The V gene's germline CDR1 is SQVTM and CDR2 ANQGSEA. V dropped 3 bases and J dropped 6; count of bases not matched to a gene: 3. The CDR3 region has the DNA TGCAGCGTTGACGGGACAGGGGGCTTGGCCAACGTCCTGACTTTC. Translated: CSVDGTGGLANVLTF.

This clonotype turned up a few times. V is TRBV29-1 and J is TRBJ1-2, with a weak D call TRBD1 (5 bases). CDR1 and CDR2 from the germline V gene are SQVTM and ANQGSEA. Trimming stripped 3 bases from V and 7 bases from J, with 9 bases between. The CDR3 spans 11 residues. The DNA for the CDR3 is TGCAGCGTTGAGTGGAGGGGTGGCTACACCTTC. Amino acids: CSVEWRGGYTF.

This clonotype has just a few counts. This chain's CDR3 is CASSPALDTQYF. The CDR3 nucleotides are TGTGCCAGCTCACCAGCCTTGGATACGCAGTATTTT. This chain connects TRBV18 to TRBJ2-3; unclear D gene. Per the germline V gene, CDR1 is KGHSH and CDR2 is LQKENI. Trimming removed 2 bases at V and 6 bases at J, with 6 bases between. The CDR3 has 12 amino acids.

This clonotype has ten or more counts. The chain has TRBV20-1 and TRBJ1-5; 7 bases agree with TRBD1. Per germline, CDR1 DFQATT and CDR2 SNEGSKA (reference sequence). V shed 5 bases and J 4 bases; nucleotides not matched to a gene: 8. The CDR3 covers 14 residues. The CDR3 loop reads CSAHRQGINQPQHF. The CDR3 DNA sequence: TGCAGTGCTCATAGACAGGGAATTAATCAGCCCCAGCATTTT.

This clonotype was detected ten times or more. V usage is TRBV20-1 and J usage is TRBJ2-7; tentative D call: TRBD2 (5 bases). Between the trimmed V and J ends, which lost 5 bases and 3 bases, there was a span of 11 bases. The germline V gene encodes CDR1 DFQATT and CDR2 SNEGSKA (reference sequence). The CDR3 is 12 amino acids. CDR3 amino acids: CSASLASYEQYF. In DNA form, the CDR3 reads TGCAGTGCTTCTTTAGCGAGCTACGAGCAGTACTTC.

The chain uses TRBV6-1 and TRBJ2-5, with a tentative D call TRBD2 (5 bases). This CDR3 region has 15 residues. The V end was cut by 8 bases, the J end by 5 bases, with 21 bases between. Germline V gene lookup returns CDR1 MNHNS and CDR2 SASEGT. The CDR3 is CASERTFGPKETQYF. The CDR3 DNA reads TGTGCCAGCGAGCGGACGTTTGGTCCCAAGGAGACCCAGTACTTC.

The rearrangement joins TRBV18 to TRBJ2-5, with D perhaps matching TRBD2 (7 bases). V lost 5 bases to trimming and J lost 5 bases, with 18 bases between them. The CDR3 is made up of 15 amino acids. Germline CDR1 reads KGHSH; CDR2 reads LQKENI. The DNA of the CDR3 is TGTGCCAGCTCATCCAACCGGGGGGCCGTGGAGACCCAGTACTTC. Translating it yields CASSSNRGAVETQYF.

This clonotype was seen at least ten times. The gene calls are TRBV25-1 and TRBJ2-5; no reliable D call. Trimming left V 4 bases short and J 9 bases short, with 12 bases between. This CDR3 region has 12 residues. CDR1 is MGHDK, CDR2 SYGVNS, per germline. The CDR3 here is CASSVTFRPQYF. The DNA for the CDR3 is TGTGCCAGCAGTGTCACTTTTCGTCCCCAGTACTTC.

This clonotype was seen many times. The rearrangement links TRBV18 to TRBJ2-1; no reliable D call. Germline loops: CDR1 KGHSH, CDR2 LQKENI. V was pared by 1 base and J by 6 bases, with 7 bases between. This CDR3 is 13 amino acids long. Written as DNA, the CDR3 is TGTGCCAGCTCACCACTACTGGGCAATGAGCAGTTCTTC. Protein sequence: CASSPLLGNEQFF. The full variable domain, completed using reference TRBV18 and TRBJ2-1, is NAGVMQNPRHLVRRRGQEARLRCSPMKGHSHVYWYRQLPEEGLKFMVYLQKENIIDESGMPKERFSAEFPKEGPSILRIQQVVRGDSAAYFCASSPLLGNEQFFGPGTRLTVL.

This clonotype was detected many times. The rearrangement links TRBV12-3 or TRBV12-4 to TRBJ1-1; 8 bases align to TRBD1. Unmatched junction bases numbered 5, after V lost 1 base and J lost 10 bases. This CDR3 has 13 residues. CDR3 sequence: CASSLGQGIIAFF. The DNA of the CDR3 is TGTGCCAGCAGTTTAGGACAGGGGATAATAGCTTTCTTT.

V and J are TRBV5-1 and TRBJ2-1; D ambiguous. V lost 4 bases and J 6 bases, leaving 11 bases between the germline ends. CDR3 length: 13 amino acids. Germline V gives CDR1 SGHRS, CDR2 YFSETQ. CDR3 bases: TGCGCCAGCAGCATACAGCTTACCAATGAGCAGTTCTTC. Its protein product is CASSIQLTNEQFF.

The chain employs TRBV20-1 and TRBJ2-4; 8 bases fit TRBD2. There are 15 residues in the CDR3. With V trimmed by 3 bases and J by 1 base, 5 bases remained unmatched. The germline CDR1 and CDR2 sequences are DFQATT and SNEGSKA (reference sequence). The CDR3 loop reads CSASVAGLAKNIQYF. In nucleotides, the CDR3 is TGCAGTGCTAGTGTAGCGGGGTTGGCCAAAAACATTCAGTACTTC.

This clonotype was observed a few times. The rearrangement joins TRBV4-1 to TRBJ2-3; 10 bases match TRBD2. Germline trimming cut 2 bases from V and 4 bases from J; bases unmatched to any gene: 6. The germline V gene has CDR1 MGHRA and CDR2 YSYEKL. This CDR3 contains 16 residues. In nucleotides, the CDR3 is TGCGCCAGCAGCCAACAAGCGGGAGGGCCCGCAGATACGCAGTATTTT. This codes for CASSQQAGGPADTQYF.